These 21 T cell receptor beta chains were sequenced from one sample in a study of CD8 T cell repertoires and HIV-1 epitope variants. No cognate antigen is known for these TCRs. Assay: immunoSEQ multiplex PCR; the TCRdb copy retains only in-frame clones and omits some. The sample includes fewer than 7,000 clones, about two thirds of them seen just once. The sample was cultured CD8+ T cells derived from PBMCs. These receptors were taken from a male donor with HIV.

This clone was detected only once. The chain carries TRBV5-4 and TRBJ1-2; no reliable D call. Germline V gene data show CDR1 as SGHNT and CDR2 as YYREEE (reference sequence). This CDR3 is built from 13 residues. V was cut by 2 bases and J by 2 bases, with 7 bases left in between. The CDR3 coding sequence is TGTGCCAGCAGCTTACCTGGGAACTATGGCTACACCTTC. Translated, it gives CASSLPGNYGYTF.

V and J are TRBV28 and TRBJ1-2; unclear D gene. The V gene lost 1 base and the J gene lost 7 bases, with 10 bases spanning the gap. Germline V CDR1 and CDR2: MDHEN, SYDVKM. There are 13 residues in the CDR3. CDR3 in amino acids: CASSLSGAGGYTF. The CDR3 DNA is TGTGCCAGCAGTTTATCCGGCGCCGGTGGCTACACCTTC.

The gene calls are TRBV4-1 and TRBJ2-7, with 7 bases fitting TRBD1. Looked up from germline, CDR1 is MGHRA and CDR2 is YSYEKL. There are 14 residues in the CDR3. V shed 1 base and J 3 bases; nucleotides not matched to a gene: 3. For the CDR3, the DNA is TGCGCCAGCAGCCAAGGAGCAGGGGGCTACGAGCAGTACTTC. Protein sequence: CASSQGAGGYEQYF.

CDR3 nucleotides: TGTGCCAGCAGTTTGGGTCCGGCGAATGAGCAGTTCTTC. Its translation is CASSLGPANEQFF. V gene TRBV28 combines with J gene TRBJ2-1; D is uncertain. Per germline, CDR1 MDHEN and CDR2 SYDVKM. There are 13 residues in the CDR3. Deletions cut 3 bases from V and 7 bases from J, with 10 bases between. The complete variable domain, with remaining parts taken from reference TRBV28 and TRBJ2-1, reads DVKVTQSSRYLVKRTGEKVFLECVQDMDHENMFWYRQDPGLGLRLIYFSYDVKMKEKGDIPEGYSVSREKKERFSLILESASTNQTSMYLCASSLGPANEQFFGPGTRLTVL.

V usage is TRBV28 and J usage is TRBJ1-5; 8 bases align to TRBD1. Trimming took 4 bases from V and 3 from J; bases not matched to a gene: 5. Germline V gene data show CDR1 as MDHEN and CDR2 as SYDVKM. The CDR3 loop spans 15 amino acids. CDR3 region: CASSSTGGHNQPQHF. CDR3 nucleotides: TGTGCCAGCAGTTCAACAGGGGGACACAATCAGCCCCAGCATTTT.

This clone was seen a few times. J is TRBJ2-1 and V is TRBV30; 10 nucleotides line up with TRBD1. Germline CDR1 reads GTSNPN; CDR2 reads SVGIG (reference sequence). The V gene end was trimmed by 3 bases and the J gene end by 16 bases; junction bases not matched to a gene: 6. There are 11 residues in the CDR3. CDR3 bases: TGTGCCTGGAGCAGCGGGACAGGGGATTTCTTC. Encoded protein: CAWSSGTGDFF.

This clone has just a few counts. This chain uses TRBV28 with TRBJ1-6; D is ambiguous. The germline V gene encodes CDR1 MDHEN and CDR2 SYDVKM. V gave up 9 bases and J gave up 10 bases, with 7 bases separating them. CDR3 length: 10 amino acids. For the CDR3, the DNA is TGTGCCAGTGCGGGATCACCCCTCCACTTT. This gives the protein CASAGSPLHF.

This clone has only a few counts. This chain uses TRBV13 with TRBJ2-3; TRBD2 aligns across 7 bases. Trimming at V came to 0 bases and at J to 1 base, leaving 1 base not matched to a gene. The germline V gene has CDR1 PRHDT and CDR2 FYEKMQ (reference sequence). This CDR3 region has 15 residues. CDR3 bases: TGTGCCAGCAGCTTAGGACGGGGGGGCACAGATACGCAGTATTTT. Encoded protein: CASSLGRGGTDTQYF.

The chain combines TRBV11-3 with TRBJ1-1; no clear D. Germline V gene sequence: CDR1 SGHNT, CDR2 YENEEA. This CDR3 comprises 13 residues. Trimming shortened V by 1 base and J by 6 bases, and 9 bases separated the two germline ends. The CDR3 region is CASSLGAGAEAFF. As DNA, the CDR3 is TGTGCCAGCAGCTTAGGCGCTGGCGCTGAAGCTTTCTTT. Supplemented by reference TRBV11-3 and TRBJ1-1, the full variable domain reads EAGVVQSPRYKIIEKKQPVAFWCNPISGHNTLYWYLQNLGQGPELLIRYENEEAVDDSQLPKDRFSAERLKGVDSTLKIQPAELGDSAVYLCASSLGAGAEAFFGQGTRLTVV.

V gene TRBV13 combines with J gene TRBJ1-1; 11 bases fit TRBD1. Trimming at V came to 5 bases and at J to 5 bases, leaving 4 bases not matched to a gene. Germline CDR1 reads PRHDT; CDR2 reads FYEKMQ (reference sequence). The CDR3 loop spans 14 amino acids. The CDR3 coding sequence is TGTGCCAGCAGCGAGGGACAGGGGGTAACTGAAGCTTTCTTT. This codes for CASSEGQGVTEAFF.

CDR3 region: CASSPSANYGYTF. CDR3 nucleotides: TGTGCCAGCAGCCCCTCGGCGAACTATGGCTACACCTTC. The chain uses TRBV11-2 and TRBJ1-2; the D is unclear. The CDR3 spans 13 residues. V lost 5 bases to trimming and J lost 2 bases, with 9 bases between them. The germline CDR1 and CDR2 sequences are SGHAT and FQNNGV.

Here the CDR3 DNA reads TGTGCCAGCAAAACGGAGACAGGGGGAAAGTATACTGAAGCTTTCTTT. Translated, it gives CASKTETGGKYTEAFF. The chain combines TRBV2 with TRBJ1-1; 9 nucleotides agree with TRBD1. CDR3 length: 16 residues. The germline gives CDR1 SNHLY, CDR2 FYNNEI. V lost 7 bases and J lost 5; bases outside the gene matches: 14. Supplemented by reference TRBV2 and TRBJ1-1, the full variable domain reads EPEVTQTPSHQVTQMGQEVILRCVPISNHLYFYWYRQILGQKVEFLVSFYNNEISEKSEIFDDQFSVERPDGSNFTLKIRSTKLEDSAMYFCASKTETGGKYTEAFFGQGTRLTVV.

This sequence joins TRBV7-9 and TRBJ2-7; the match to TRBD1 covers 9 bases. V was pared by 1 base and J by 3 bases, with 4 bases of the junction left unmatched. This CDR3 is built from 15 residues. Germline CDR1 SEHNR, CDR2 FQNEAQ (reference sequence). The DNA of the CDR3 is TGTGCCAGCAGCTTAGTCCCGGACAGGGGCTACGAGCAGTACTTC. Residues: CASSLVPDRGYEQYF.

This clone turned up a few times. J is TRBJ2-5 and V is TRBV28; TRBD2 might be the D (7 bases). CDR1 is MDHEN, CDR2 SYDVKM, per germline. V lost 6 bases to trimming and J lost 4 bases, with 15 bases between them. The CDR3 has 14 residues. The CDR3 is CASSLGGALETQYF. The CDR3 coding sequence is TGTGCCAGCAGCTTAGGGGGGGCCTTAGAGACCCAGTACTTC.

V usage is TRBV21-1 and J usage is TRBJ1-6. TRBV21-1 is tagged as a pseudogene. There are 17 residues in the CDR3. CDR3 region: CASSFYHVCSYNSPLHF. CDR3 coding DNA: TGTGCCAGCAGCTTTTACCACGTATGCTCCTATAATTCACCCCTCCACTTT.

This clone has a single count. The rearrangement joins TRBV6-1 to TRBJ1-3; possible D gene TRBD1, 6 bases. Germline V CDR1 and CDR2: MNHNS, SASEGT. The length of the CDR3 is 15 residues. The V end was cut by 6 bases, the J end by 0 bases, with 12 bases between. Here the CDR3 DNA reads TGTGCCAGCAGGGCACAGGGCCCCTCTGGAAACACCATATATTTT. Its translation is CASRAQGPSGNTIYF.

Details on this clone: The junction does not match germline at one end; this may be a read error. The chain recombines TRBV2 with TRBJ2-7, with 10 positions matching TRBD1. The germline V gene has CDR1 SNHLY and CDR2 FYNNEI. This CDR3 comprises 14 residues. This CDR3 is CANSRQGARYEQYF. CDR3 DNA sequence: TGTGCCAACAGTAGACAGGGGGCGAGGTACGAGCAGTACTTC.

This clone was seen more than once but under ten times. The gene calls are TRBV27 and TRBJ2-2; 11 bases map to TRBD2. Germline CDR1 MNHEY, CDR2 SMNVEV (reference sequence). The CDR3 extends over 18 amino acids. The trim removed 3 bases at V and 2 bases at J, leaving 8 bases unmatched. CDR3 DNA sequence: TGTGCCAGCAGTTTTACGACTAGCGGGAACTTAAACACCGGGGAGCTGTTTTTT. It specifies CASSFTTSGNLNTGELFF.

The chain recombines TRBV6-1 with TRBJ2-6; no firm D call. Germline V lookup: CDR1 MNHNS, CDR2 SASEGT. V was cut by 4 bases and J by 5 bases, with 21 bases left in between. CDR3 length: 18 amino acids. The CDR3 here is CASSGHPYAQSRANVLTF. CDR3 DNA: TGTGCCAGCAGTGGACATCCCTATGCACAAAGTCGGGCCAACGTCCTGACTTTC.

This chain links TRBV28 with TRBJ2-1; D is unclear. The length of the CDR3 is 16 residues. The V gene lost 5 bases and the J gene lost 0 bases, with 14 bases spanning the gap. Germline assignment: CDR1 MDHEN and CDR2 SYDVKM. CDR3 amino acids: CASSGTSKSSYNEQFF. The CDR3 coding sequence is TGTGCCAGCAGTGGAACAAGCAAAAGCTCCTACAATGAGCAGTTCTTC.

The table lists this clone with a count of one. This chain connects TRBV30 to TRBJ1-5, with D hard to call. This CDR3 is built from 14 residues. Trimming stripped 2 bases from V and 0 bases from J, with 8 bases between. Germline loops: CDR1 GTSNPN, CDR2 SVGIG (reference sequence). For the CDR3, the DNA is TGTGCCTGGAGTCGGACGGCTAGCAATCAGCCCCAGCATTTT. It translates to CAWSRTASNQPQHF.